Below are 9 T cell receptor beta chains sequenced from a single sample in a study of CD8+ T cells in alopecia areata. The sequencing template was cDNA reverse transcribed from extracted RNA. Method: immunoSEQ multiplex PCR; TCRdb's copy keeps in-frame clones and lacks some. The table includes some 170,000 clones, almost 65% detected once. Specimen: CD4+ T cells sorted from blood, collected at week 0. The source is a human donor with alopecia areata.

The V call is TRBV2, the J call TRBJ1-1, with 10 bases lining up with TRBD1. The V segment lost 7 bases and the J segment 6 bases; nucleotides outside the gene matches: 5. CDR3 length: 13 residues. CDR1 and CDR2 (germline): SNHLY, FYNNEI. The CDR3 region has the DNA TGTGCCAGCAATCCGACAGGGGGCTCTGAAGCTTTCTTT. It encodes CASNPTGGSEAFF.

The gene calls are TRBV29-1 and TRBJ2-3; D is unresolved. Germline V lookup: CDR1 SQVTM, CDR2 ANQGSEA. There are 13 residues in the CDR3. Trimming shortened V by 3 bases and J by 4 bases, and 11 bases separated the two germline ends. The CDR3 nucleotides are TGCAGCGTTGAGTTTAGGGCCCCAGATACGCAGTATTTT. Amino acid sequence: CSVEFRAPDTQYF.

Here the CDR3 DNA reads TGTGCCAGCAGGGGTCCGGGACTCGAAGAGACCCAGTACTTC. Protein product: CASRGPGLEETQYF. V gene TRBV11-2 combines with J gene TRBJ2-5; D may be TRBD2 (6 bases). V was clipped by 6 bases and J by 3 bases, with 14 bases between them. CDR1 SGHAT and CDR2 FQNNGV come from the germline V gene. The CDR3 sequence is 14 residues long.

The genes are TRBV29-1 and TRBJ1-2; D not certain. This CDR3 is 10 amino acids long. CDR1 SQVTM and CDR2 ANQGSEA come from the germline V gene. CDR3 in amino acids: CALGDYGYTF. As DNA, the CDR3 is TGCGCCTTGGGTGACTATGGCTACACCTTC.

In this sample, this clone turned up a few times. This chain links TRBV25-1 with TRBJ2-1; D not certain. Trimming took 5 bases from V and 4 from J, leaving 12 bases between them. The CDR3 is 14 amino acids. Germline CDR1 is MGHDK and CDR2 is SYGVNS. DNA for the CDR3: TGTGCCAGCAGTCCGATCACGACTTACAATGAGCAGTTCTTC. Translation: CASSPITTYNEQFF.

The chain joins TRBV7-2 to TRBJ1-1, with D perhaps matching TRBD1 (5 bases). The V and J ends lost 4 bases and 0 bases respectively, with 12 bases between them. The CDR3 extends over 15 amino acids. Looked up from germline, CDR1 is SGHTA and CDR2 is FQGNSA. For the CDR3, the DNA is TGTGCCAGCAGCTACCTCGGGACTTTGAACACTGAAGCTTTCTTT. It codes for CASSYLGTLNTEAFF.

The chain carries TRBV6-5 and TRBJ2-1, with a weak D call TRBD2 (7 bases). Trimming took off 6 bases at V and 6 bases at J, with 15 bases between the two ends. The CDR3 sequence is 14 residues long. Per germline, CDR1 MNHEY and CDR2 SVGAGI. CDR3 region: CASRPGGPGNEQFF. DNA for the CDR3: TGTGCCAGCAGACCCGGGGGGCCCGGCAATGAGCAGTTCTTC.

The chain recombines TRBV7-9 with TRBJ2-5; D tentatively reads TRBD1 or TRBD2 (6 bases each). CDR3 length equals 15 residues. V gave up 6 bases and J gave up 5 bases, with 19 bases separating them. Germline V lookup: CDR1 SEHNR, CDR2 FQNEAQ (reference sequence). CDR3 region: CASREGTRGGETQYF. The CDR3 DNA sequence: TGTGCCAGCAGAGAGGGGACACGTGGAGGGGAGACCCAGTACTTC. The variable domain in full, completed from reference TRBV7-9 and TRBJ2-5, reads DTGVSQNPRHKITKRGQNVTFRCDPISEHNRLYWYRQTLGQGPEFLTYFQNEAQLEKSRLLSDRFSAERPKGSFSTLEIQRTEQGDSAMYLCASREGTRGGETQYFGPGTRLLVL.

V gene TRBV2 combines with J gene TRBJ2-1; a possible D gene is TRBD2 (5 bases). Trimming left V 3 bases short and J 9 bases short, with 21 bases between. The CDR3 sequence is 16 residues long. Germline V CDR1 and CDR2: SNHLY, FYNNEI. As DNA, the CDR3 is TGTGCCAGCAGTGAGTCCAGCGGATTGGGAAGTGGTGAGCAGTTCTTC. As protein: CASSESSGLGSGEQFF.